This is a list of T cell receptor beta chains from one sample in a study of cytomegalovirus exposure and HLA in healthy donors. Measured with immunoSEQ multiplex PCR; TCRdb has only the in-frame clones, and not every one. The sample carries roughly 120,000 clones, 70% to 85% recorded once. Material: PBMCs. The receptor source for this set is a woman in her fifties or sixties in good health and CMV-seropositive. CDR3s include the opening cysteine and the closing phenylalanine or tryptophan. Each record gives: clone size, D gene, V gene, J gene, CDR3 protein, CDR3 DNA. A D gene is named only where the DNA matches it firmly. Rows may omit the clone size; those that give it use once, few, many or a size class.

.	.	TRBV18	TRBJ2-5	CASSPSVQETQYF	TGTGCCAGCTCACCTAGCGTCCAGGAGACCCAGTACTTC
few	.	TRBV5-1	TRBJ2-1	CASSPGGGRDNEQFF	TGCGCCAGCAGCCCTGGTGGGGGGAGAGACAATGAGCAGTTCTTC
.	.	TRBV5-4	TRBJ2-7	CASTGEPRYEQYF	TGTGCCAGCACCGGAGAACCGAGATACGAGCAGTACTTC
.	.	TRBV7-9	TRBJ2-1	CASSYPERASDNEQFF	TGTGCCAGCAGCTACCCCGAGAGGGCCTCCGACAATGAGCAGTTCTTC
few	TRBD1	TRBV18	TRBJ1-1	CASSPPQPGGDTEAFF	TGTGCCAGCTCACCACCGCAACCAGGGGGCGACACTGAAGCTTTCTTT
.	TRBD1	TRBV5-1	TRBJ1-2	CASSHGQGALGYTF	TGCGCCAGCAGCCACGGACAGGGGGCGCTTGGCTACACCTTC
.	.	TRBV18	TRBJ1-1	CASSPPGDTEAFF	TGTGCCAGCTCACCTCCGGGGGACACTGAAGCTTTCTTT
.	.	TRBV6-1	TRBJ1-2	CASSDTGLTPF	TGTGCCAGCAGTGACACCGGTTTAACCCCATTC
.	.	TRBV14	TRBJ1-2	CASSQVAGNYGYTF	TGTGCCAGCAGCCAAGTAGCGGGGAACTATGGCTACACCTTC
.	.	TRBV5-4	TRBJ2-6	CASSSSAVGAGANVLTF	TGTGCCAGCAGCTCCTCCGCGGTGGGGGCCGGGGCCAACGTCCTGACTTTC
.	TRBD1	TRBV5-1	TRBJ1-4	CASSFTGDGEKLFF	TGCGCCAGCAGCTTCACAGGGGACGGTGAAAAACTGTTTTTT
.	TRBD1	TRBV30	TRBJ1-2	CAWRPGTETGYTF	TGTGCCTGGAGACCCGGGACAGAAACTGGCTACACCTTC
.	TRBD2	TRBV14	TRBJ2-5	CASSPKRGTSQETQYF	TGTGCCAGCAGCCCGAAGCGGGGAACCTCACAAGAGACCCAGTACTTC
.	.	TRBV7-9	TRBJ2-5	CASSLPQEQETQYF	TGTGCCAGCAGCTTACCACAGGAACAAGAGACCCAGTACTTC
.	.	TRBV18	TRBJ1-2	CASSKGEGGYTF	TGTGCCAGCTCAAAGGGTGAGGGTGGCTACACCTTC
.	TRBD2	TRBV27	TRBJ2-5	CASRLAGLGQETQYF	TGTGCCAGCAGGCTAGCGGGCCTGGGCCAAGAGACCCAGTACTTC
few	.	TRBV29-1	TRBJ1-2	CSVGRTGNYGYTF	TGCAGCGTTGGCCGTACCGGGAACTATGGCTACACCTTC
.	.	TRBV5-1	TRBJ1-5	CASSLERDQPQHF	TGCGCCAGCAGCTTGGAGCGGGATCAGCCCCAGCATTTT
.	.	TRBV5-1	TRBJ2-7	CASSLASGMHGEQYF	TGCGCCAGCAGCTTGGCTTCAGGGATGCACGGCGAGCAGTACTTC
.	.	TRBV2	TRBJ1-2	CASSEGGPVGYTF	TGTGCCAGCAGTGAAGGGGGGCCGGTTGGCTACACCTTC
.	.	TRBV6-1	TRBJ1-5	CASKLTGDSAQHF	TGTGCCAGCAAACTCACTGGTGACTCGGCCCAGCATTTT
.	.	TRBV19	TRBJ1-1	CARSTAIRRMNTEAFF	TGTGCCCGTAGTACAGCGATTAGAAGGATGAACACTGAAGCTTTCTTT
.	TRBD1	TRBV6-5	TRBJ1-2	CASSPDRGLDYGYTF	TGTGCCAGCAGTCCCGACAGGGGGCTCGACTATGGCTACACCTTC
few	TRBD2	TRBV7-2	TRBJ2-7	CASSGLAGPYEQYF	TGTGCCAGCAGCGGACTAGCGGGGCCCTACGAGCAGTACTTC
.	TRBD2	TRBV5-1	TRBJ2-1	CASSLVASGGADEQFF	TGCGCCAGCAGCTTGGTGGCTAGCGGGGGGGCCGATGAGCAGTTCTTC
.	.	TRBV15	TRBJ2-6	CATSRDRGSVLTF	TGTGCCACCAGCAGAGATAGGGGCAGCGTCCTGACTTTC
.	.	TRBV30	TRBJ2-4	CAWSVSGTKNIQYF	TGTGCCTGGAGTGTATCGGGGACCAAAAACATTCAGTACTTC
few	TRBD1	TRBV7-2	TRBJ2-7	CASTLGTGLIYEQYF	TGTGCCAGCACCCTAGGGACAGGGCTGATTTACGAGCAGTACTTC
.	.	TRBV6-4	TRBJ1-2	CASRAQDGGNYGYTF	TGTGCCAGCAGGGCACAGGACGGGGGGAACTATGGCTACACCTTC
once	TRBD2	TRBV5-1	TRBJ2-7	CASSLVLAGIYEQYF	TGCGCCAGCAGCTTGGTCCTAGCGGGGATCTACGAGCAGTACTTC
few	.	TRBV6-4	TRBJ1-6	CASSETGNSPLHF	TGTGCCAGCAGTGAGACGGGTAACTCACCCCTCCACTTT
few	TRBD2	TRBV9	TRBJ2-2	CASSGTSGNTGELFF	TGTGCCAGCAGCGGGACTAGCGGGAACACCGGGGAGCTGTTTTTT
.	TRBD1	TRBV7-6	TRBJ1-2	CASSQEGAPGHYGYTF	TGTGCCAGCAGCCAAGAGGGGGCCCCAGGGCACTATGGCTACACCTTC
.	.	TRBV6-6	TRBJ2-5	CASDRSTRGETQYF	TGTGCCAGCGACAGGTCGACTCGTGGGGAGACCCAGTACTTC
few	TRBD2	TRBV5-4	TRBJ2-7	CASSPGGLAGENEQYF	TGTGCCAGCAGCCCGGGTGGACTAGCGGGAGAAAATGAGCAGTACTTC
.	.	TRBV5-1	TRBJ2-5	CASSLRGEETQYF	TGCGCCAGCAGCTTGAGGGGCGAAGAGACCCAGTACTTC
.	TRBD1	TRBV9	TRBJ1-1	CASSVARDRGPAFF	TGTGCCAGCAGCGTAGCCCGAGACAGGGGTCCAGCTTTCTTT
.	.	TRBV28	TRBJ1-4	CASSPTTAANEKLFF	TGTGCCAGCAGTCCCACGACAGCCGCTAATGAAAAACTGTTTTTT